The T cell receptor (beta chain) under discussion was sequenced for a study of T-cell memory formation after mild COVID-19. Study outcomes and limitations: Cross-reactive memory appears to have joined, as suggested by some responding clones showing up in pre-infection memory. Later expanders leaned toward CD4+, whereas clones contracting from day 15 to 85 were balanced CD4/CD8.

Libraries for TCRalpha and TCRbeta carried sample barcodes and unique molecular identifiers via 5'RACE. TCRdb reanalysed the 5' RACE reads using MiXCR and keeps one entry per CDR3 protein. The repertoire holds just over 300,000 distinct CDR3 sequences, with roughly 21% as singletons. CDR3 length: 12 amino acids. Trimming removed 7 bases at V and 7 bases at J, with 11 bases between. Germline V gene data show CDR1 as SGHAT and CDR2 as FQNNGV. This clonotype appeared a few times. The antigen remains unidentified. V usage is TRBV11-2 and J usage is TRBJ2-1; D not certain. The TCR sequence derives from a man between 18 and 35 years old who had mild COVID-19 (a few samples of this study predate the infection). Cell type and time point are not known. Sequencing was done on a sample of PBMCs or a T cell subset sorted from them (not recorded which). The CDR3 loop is CASTLRFNEQFF. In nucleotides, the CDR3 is TGTGCCAGCACCCTTCGGTTTAATGAGCAGTTCTTC.